The clone carrying this TCR beta chain has more than one count but fewer than ten. What it binds is unknown. At one boundary the junction diverges from the germline segment, which might be a read error. Template material for amplifying TCR beta CDR3 regions consisted of RNA transcripts. The HTBI set primed first-round TCR CDR3 RT-PCR. TCRdb processed the multiplex PCR reads anew with MiXCR; each CDR3 protein has one entry. The sample lists roughly 300,000 distinct CDR3 sequences; 15% to 20% were seen once. Among the patients, aged 18 to 65, hyperthyroidism was newly diagnosed and had lasted under 2 months. Criteria for exclusion of patients were uncontrolled infection, other autoimmune disease, pregnancy or lactation. Isolation of PBMCs was performed on about 10 ml fresh peripheral blood. The sample originates from a study of T cells in Graves' hyperthyroidism and ophthalmopathy. In germline, CDR1 is SGHRS, CDR2 YFSETQ. The CDR3 is 16 amino acids.

Study-level points and caveats: Model output signaled ophthalmopathy a median roughly six months ahead of onset.

The gene calls are TRBV5-1 and TRBJ2-1; tentatively, D is TRBD2 (7 bases). The clonotype comes from a woman aged 45-65 years with Graves' hyperthyroidism. The sequenced sample consisted of blood. CDR3: CASSWGGGGNYNEQFF. The CDR3 bases are TGTGCCAGCAGCTGGGGGGGGGGCGGGAATTACAATGAGCAGTTCTTC.